These 6 T cell receptor beta chains were sequenced from one sample in a study of cytomegalovirus exposure and HLA in healthy donors. This PCR relied on a set of 60 Vbeta primers and 13 Jbeta primers. Using immunoSEQ multiplex PCR, the repertoire was profiled, and TCRdb retains in-frame clones only, with some absent. The data contain about 200,000 clones, more than 9.5% of them singletons. Sequences were obtained from PBMCs. These receptors all stem from a man aged 50 or older in good health and CMV-seropositive.

This chain uses TRBV6-5 with TRBJ1-1; TRBD1 might be the D (6 bases). CDR1 MNHEY and CDR2 SVGAGI come from the germline V gene. The CDR3 contains 14 residues. Deletions cut 5 bases from V and 7 bases from J, with 17 bases between. In DNA form, the CDR3 reads TGTGCCAGCAGTACAGGATTGGGACATATTGAAGCTTTCTTT. Amino acids: CASSTGLGHIEAFF.

This clone was observed a few times. This chain joins TRBV15 and TRBJ1-3; D is possibly TRBD1 (6 bases). CDR1 LNHNV and CDR2 YYDKDF come from the germline V gene (reference sequence). The CDR3 length is 16 residues. Trimming pared 0 bases from V and 0 bases from J, leaving 9 bases between. The CDR3 region is CATSRDRRGSGNTIYF. CDR3 in DNA: TGTGCCACCAGCAGAGATCGCAGGGGCTCTGGAAACACCATATATTTT.

This clone was seen more than once but under ten times. The chain joins TRBV7-2 to TRBJ2-3; 8 nucleotides align to TRBD2. Per the germline V gene, CDR1 is SGHTA and CDR2 is FQGNSA. This CDR3 spans 14 amino acids. The ends lost 4 bases at V and 5 bases at J; junction bases unmatched: 5. The CDR3 is CASSSGTSQDTQYF. The CDR3 nucleotides are TGTGCCAGCAGCTCGGGGACTAGTCAAGATACGCAGTATTTT. Full variable domain (outside the CDR3, taken from reference TRBV7-2 and TRBJ2-3): GAGVSQSPSNKVTEKGKDVELRCDPISGHTALYWYRQSLGQGLEFLIYFQGNSAPDKSGLPSDRFSAERTGGSVSTLTIQRTQQEDSAVYLCASSSGTSQDTQYFGPGTRLTVL.

This chain links TRBV18 with TRBJ2-7, with a weak D call TRBD1 (5 bases). Trimming removed 5 bases from V and 2 bases from J, with 10 bases in between. In germline, CDR1 is KGHSH, CDR2 LQKENI. This CDR3 is 13 amino acids long. In DNA, the CDR3 is TGTGCCAGCTCAGGCACAGGAACCTACGAGCAGTACGTC. Translation: CASSGTGTYEQYV.

The table lists this clone with a few counts. This chain joins TRBV7-2 and TRBJ1-5; possibly TRBD1 for D (6 bases). Trimming took 3 bases from V and 8 from J, leaving 11 bases between them. This CDR3 region has 13 residues. Germline V gives CDR1 SGHTA, CDR2 FQGNSA. CDR3 sequence: CASSFTGTEPQHF. DNA for the CDR3: TGTGCCAGCAGCTTCACAGGGACGGAGCCCCAGCATTTT.

This clone was seen more than once but under ten times. The genes are TRBV5-4 and TRBJ2-2; D gene ambiguous. V was trimmed by 4 bases and J by 7 bases, leaving 8 bases between them. Germline-derived CDR1 and CDR2 are SGHNT and YYREEE (reference sequence). The CDR3 contains 12 residues. The CDR3 DNA reads as TGTGCCAGCAGCCCCCACTTCGGGGAGCTGTTTTTT. This encodes CASSPHFGELFF. The full variable domain, in which reference TRBV5-4 and TRBJ2-2 provide the parts outside the CDR3, is ETGVTQSPTHLIKTRGQQVTLRCSSQSGHNTVSWYQQALGQGPQFIFQYYREEENGRGNFPPRFSGLQFPNYSSELNVNALELDDSALYLCASSPHFGELFFGEGSRLTVL.